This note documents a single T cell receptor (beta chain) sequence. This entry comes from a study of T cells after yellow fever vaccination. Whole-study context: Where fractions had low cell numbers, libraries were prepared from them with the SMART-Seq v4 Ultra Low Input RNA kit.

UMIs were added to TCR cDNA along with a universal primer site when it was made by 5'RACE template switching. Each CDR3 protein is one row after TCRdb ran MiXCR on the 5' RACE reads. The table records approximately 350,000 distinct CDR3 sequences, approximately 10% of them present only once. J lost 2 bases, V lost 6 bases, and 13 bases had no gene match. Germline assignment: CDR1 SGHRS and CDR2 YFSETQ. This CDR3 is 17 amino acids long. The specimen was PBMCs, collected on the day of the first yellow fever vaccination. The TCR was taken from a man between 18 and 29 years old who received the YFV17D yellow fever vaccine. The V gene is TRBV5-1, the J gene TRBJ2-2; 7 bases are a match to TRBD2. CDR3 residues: CASIKDPGGGNTGELFF. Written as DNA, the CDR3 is TGCGCCAGCATCAAAGACCCTGGGGGGGGAAACACCGGGGAGCTGTTTTTT.